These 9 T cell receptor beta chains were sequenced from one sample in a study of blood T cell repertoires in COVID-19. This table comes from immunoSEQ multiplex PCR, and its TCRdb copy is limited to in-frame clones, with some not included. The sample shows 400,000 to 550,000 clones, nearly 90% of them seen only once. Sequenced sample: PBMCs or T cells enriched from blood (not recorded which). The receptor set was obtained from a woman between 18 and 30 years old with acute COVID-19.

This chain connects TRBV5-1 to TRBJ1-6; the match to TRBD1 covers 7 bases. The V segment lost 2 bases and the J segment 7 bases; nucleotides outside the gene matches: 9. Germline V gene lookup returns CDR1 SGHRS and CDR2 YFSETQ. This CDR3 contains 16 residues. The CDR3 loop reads CASSFSRDRVNSPLHF. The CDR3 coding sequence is TGCGCCAGCAGCTTTAGTCGGGACAGAGTAAATTCACCCCTCCACTTT.

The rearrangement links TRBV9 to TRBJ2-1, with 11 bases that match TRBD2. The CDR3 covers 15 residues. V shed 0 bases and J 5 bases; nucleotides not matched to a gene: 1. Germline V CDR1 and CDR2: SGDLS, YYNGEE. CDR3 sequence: CASSVASGRHNEQFF. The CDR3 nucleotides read TGTGCCAGCAGCGTAGCTAGCGGGAGGCACAATGAGCAGTTCTTC.

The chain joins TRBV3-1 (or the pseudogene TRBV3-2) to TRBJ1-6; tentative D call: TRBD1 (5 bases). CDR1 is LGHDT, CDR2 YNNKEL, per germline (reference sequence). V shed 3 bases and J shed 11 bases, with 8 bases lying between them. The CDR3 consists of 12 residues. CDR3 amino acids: CASSQDMPPLHF. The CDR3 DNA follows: TGTGCCAGCAGCCAGGACATGCCACCCCTCCACTTT.

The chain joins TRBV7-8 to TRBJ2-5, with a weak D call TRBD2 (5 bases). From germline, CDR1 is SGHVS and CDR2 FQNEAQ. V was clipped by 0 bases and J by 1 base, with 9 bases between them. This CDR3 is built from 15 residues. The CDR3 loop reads CASSLAERFQETQYF. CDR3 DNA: TGTGCCAGCAGCTTAGCGGAGCGGTTCCAAGAGACCCAGTACTTC.

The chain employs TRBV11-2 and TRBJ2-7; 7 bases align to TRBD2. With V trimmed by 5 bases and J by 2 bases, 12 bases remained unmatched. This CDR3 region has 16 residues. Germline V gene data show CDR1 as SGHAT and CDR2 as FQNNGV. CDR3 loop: CASSPQFRGETYEQYF. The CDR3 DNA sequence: TGTGCCAGCAGCCCTCAATTTCGGGGGGAAACCTACGAGCAGTACTTC.

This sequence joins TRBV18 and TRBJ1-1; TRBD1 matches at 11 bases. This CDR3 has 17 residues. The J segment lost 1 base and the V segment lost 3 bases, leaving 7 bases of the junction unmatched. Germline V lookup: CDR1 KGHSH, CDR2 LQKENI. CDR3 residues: CASSPPGQGGRNTEAFF. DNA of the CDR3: TGTGCCAGCTCACCTCCGGGACAGGGGGGTCGGAACACTGAAGCTTTCTTT.

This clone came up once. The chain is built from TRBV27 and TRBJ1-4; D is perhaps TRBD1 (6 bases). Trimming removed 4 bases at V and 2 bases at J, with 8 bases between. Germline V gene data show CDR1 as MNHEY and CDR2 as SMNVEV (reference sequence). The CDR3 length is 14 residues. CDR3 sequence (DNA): TGTGCCAGCAGTTCCAGGGGTACTAATGAAAAACTGTTTTTT. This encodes CASSSRGTNEKLFF.

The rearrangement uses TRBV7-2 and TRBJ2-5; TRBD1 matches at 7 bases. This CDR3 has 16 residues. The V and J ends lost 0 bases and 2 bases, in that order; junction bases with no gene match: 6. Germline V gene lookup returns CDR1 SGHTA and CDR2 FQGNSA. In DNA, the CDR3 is TGTGCCAGCAGCTTAGCCGGGACAGTTGCGCAAGAGACCCAGTACTTC. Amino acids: CASSLAGTVAQETQYF.

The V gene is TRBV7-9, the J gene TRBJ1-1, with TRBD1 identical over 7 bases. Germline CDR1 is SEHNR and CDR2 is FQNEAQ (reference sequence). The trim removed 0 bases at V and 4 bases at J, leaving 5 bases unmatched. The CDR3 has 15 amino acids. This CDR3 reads CASSLALTGFTEAFF. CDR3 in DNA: TGTGCCAGCAGCTTAGCCCTGACAGGGTTCACTGAAGCTTTCTTT.